The present T cell receptor beta chain was sequenced within a study of cytomegalovirus exposure and HLA in healthy donors. Study-wide results and limits: Only CMV serostatus was available as immune exposure information. The study listed 164 cytomegalovirus-associated TCR beta chains.

Germline V gives CDR1 SEHNR, CDR2 FQNEAQ (reference sequence). With 4 bases removed from V and 2 bases from J, the gap between germline ends came to 13 bases. This CDR3 region has 15 residues. Notes on this clone: Its specificity is unknown. Because it lacks the conserved phenylalanine or tryptophan at the end, this CDR3 is likely a read error.

A multiplex PCR was run with 60 Vbeta primers and 13 Jbeta primers. Assay: immunoSEQ multiplex PCR; the TCRdb copy retains only in-frame clones and omits some. The data hold 50,000 or so clones, with approximately 70% observed a single time. The rearrangement uses TRBV7-9 and TRBJ2-3, with a tentative D call TRBD1 (5 bases). The clonotype was recovered from a man in his thirties or forties in good health and CMV-seronegative. Sequencing input: PBMCs. This CDR3 reads CASSSLGATTDTQYV. As DNA, the CDR3 is TGTGCCAGCAGCTCCTTAGGGGCTACCACAGATACGCAGTATGTT.